The 31 T cell receptor beta chains given below trace back to one sample, sequenced in a study of cytomegalovirus exposure and HLA in healthy donors (TCRdb year 2017). The library came from the immunoSEQ multiplex PCR assay. The multiplex PCR relied on a mix of 60 forward primers for TCR Vbeta segments and 13 reverse primers for TCR Jbeta segments. Drawn from immuneACCESS, this table holds only the in-frame rearrangements with V and J called that TCRdb kept. Clones are partly lost; checked studies trace under half to an unresolved V gene and leave the rest unexplained. Present in this sample are 100,000 to 150,000 clones, under 85% of which were seen just once. Roughly 6.3% of the sample is held by the ten biggest clonotypes. Sequencing used PBMCs. Source of these receptors: a woman aged 45-59 years in good health and CMV-seropositive.

The V and J genes are TRBV7-6 and TRBJ2-1; the D gene is possibly TRBD2 (5 bases). V shed 1 base and J shed 5 bases, with 9 bases lying between them. The CDR3 has 14 residues. Germline V lookup: CDR1 SGHVS, CDR2 FNYEAQ. The DNA of the CDR3 is TGTGCCAGCAGCTTAGGGACTCCCAACAATGAGCAGTTCTTC. Translating it yields CASSLGTPNNEQFF.

This clone is a singleton in its sample. V gene TRBV4-1 combines with J gene TRBJ2-1; 8 bases match TRBD2. The length of the CDR3 is 15 residues. CDR1 MGHRA and CDR2 YSYEKL come from the germline V gene. J lost 5 bases, V lost 1 base, and 4 bases had no gene match. The CDR3 sequence: CASSQAGGGNNEQFF. CDR3 DNA: TGCGCCAGCAGCCAAGCGGGCGGGGGGAACAATGAGCAGTTCTTC.

The V call is TRBV4-3, the J call TRBJ1-2, with D tentatively TRBD1 (5 bases). Germline V lookup: CDR1 LGHNA, CDR2 YSLEER. The CDR3 loop spans 13 amino acids. Trimming cost V 0 bases and J 4 bases, with 6 bases left between them. The CDR3 nucleotides are TGCGCCAGCAGCCAAGAGGGGGGCTATGGCTACACCTTC. Translated, it gives CASSQEGGYGYTF.

This chain connects TRBV18 to TRBJ1-5, with D perhaps TRBD1 (5 bases). The CDR3 runs to 13 residues. Per the germline V gene, CDR1 is KGHSH and CDR2 is LQKENI. V lost 5 bases to trimming and J lost 15 bases, with 20 bases between them. CDR3 sequence (DNA): TGTGCCAGCTCATCGGACAACAACGGAAGGATGCATTTT. Translating it yields CASSSDNNGRMHF.

V usage is TRBV10-3 and J usage is TRBJ2-1; 8 positions match TRBD2. V trimming: 0 bases; J trimming: 5 bases; junction bases outside the gene matches: 6. Germline V gene lookup returns CDR1 ENHRY and CDR2 SYGVKD. This CDR3 contains 16 residues. The CDR3: CAISESGRGGNNEQFF. The CDR3, as DNA: TGTGCCATCAGTGAGTCGGGACGGGGGGGCAACAATGAGCAGTTCTTC.

The genes are TRBV6-5 and TRBJ2-1; 10 bases are a match to TRBD1. From germline, CDR1 is MNHEY and CDR2 SVGAGI. After removal of 2 bases from V and 8 bases from J, the junction contained 9 bases not matched to a gene. The CDR3 covers 16 residues. In DNA, the CDR3 is TGTGCCAGCAGTTACCACGACAGGGGGCTAAACTATGAGCAGTTCTTC. This codes for CASSYHDRGLNYEQFF.

This clone was detected a few times. The gene calls are TRBV10-1 and TRBJ1-2, with D possibly being TRBD1 (6 bases). Trimming stripped 0 bases from V and 3 bases from J, with 20 bases between. The CDR3 has 18 residues. Per germline, CDR1 WNHNN and CDR2 SYGVQD (reference sequence). CDR3 DNA: TGCGCCAGCAGTGAGTCCAACCCAGGGGCTCATGGGTACTATGGCTACACCTTC. Amino acids: CASSESNPGAHGYYGYTF.

The rearrangement links TRBV6-1 to TRBJ2-2; D may be TRBD2 (5 bases). CDR3 length equals 17 residues. CDR1 is MNHNS and CDR2 is SASEGT in the germline V gene. V shed 2 bases and J shed 6 bases, with 19 bases lying between them. The CDR3 DNA reads TGTGCCAGCAGTGAAAGTGGTTCGGCGGGTAGGGCCGGGGAGCTGTTTTTT. Amino acids: CASSESGSAGRAGELFF.

The chain recombines TRBV6-5 with TRBJ2-7; a possible D gene is TRBD1 (7 bases). Trimming shortened V by 10 bases and J by 4 bases, and 20 bases separated the two germline ends. Germline CDR1 reads MNHEY; CDR2 reads SVGAGI. This CDR3 region has 14 residues. DNA for the CDR3: TGTGCCACGACGACAGGGCGGAGGGGTTACGAGCAGTACTTC. Translated: CATTTGRRGYEQYF.

The chain joins TRBV5-4 to TRBJ2-7; a possible D gene is TRBD2 (7 bases). The length of the CDR3 is 15 residues. CDR1 and CDR2 from the germline V gene are SGHNT and YYREEE (reference sequence). V gave up 2 bases and J gave up 1 base, with 13 bases separating them. Here the CDR3 DNA reads TGTGCCAGCAGCTTAGGGGGACTACGTTCCTACGAGCAGTACTTC. It is translated as CASSLGGLRSYEQYF.

The rearrangement joins TRBV5-1 to TRBJ2-3; D call uncertain. The CDR3 runs to 13 residues. Germline V lookup: CDR1 SGHRS, CDR2 YFSETQ. The V end lost 1 base, the J end lost 6 bases, and 9 bases lay between the germline ends. CDR3 DNA: TGCGCCAGCAGCTTGTTCCCCCGGGATACGCAGTATTTT. Amino acid sequence: CASSLFPRDTQYF.

The table lists this clone with a few counts. This chain joins TRBV19 and TRBJ1-5; the D gene is possibly TRBD1 (6 bases). This CDR3 has 14 amino acids. Germline CDR1 LNHDA, CDR2 SQIVND (reference sequence). V gave up 2 bases and J gave up 7 bases, with 12 bases separating them. The CDR3 here is CASSIQGRGQPQHF. The CDR3 nucleotides read TGTGCCAGTAGTATACAGGGGCGCGGACAGCCCCAGCATTTT.

The chain employs TRBV28 and TRBJ2-1; 7 nucleotides align to TRBD1. V lost 6 bases, J lost 0 bases, and 8 bases stayed unmatched. Germline values: CDR1 MDHEN, CDR2 SYDVKM. The CDR3 runs to 16 residues. CDR3 sequence: CASRGGGDSSYNEQFF. The CDR3 nucleotides read TGTGCCAGCAGGGGCGGTGGGGACAGCTCCTACAATGAGCAGTTCTTC.

The chain carries TRBV5-1 and TRBJ2-2; D might be TRBD2 (5 bases). The V gene's germline CDR1 is SGHRS and CDR2 YFSETQ. The CDR3 contains 14 residues. Trimming pared 1 base from V and 7 bases from J, leaving 11 bases between. CDR3 protein: CASSLLSGSGELFF. The DNA for the CDR3 is TGCGCCAGCAGCTTGCTTTCTGGGAGCGGGGAGCTGTTTTTT.

This clone has a handful of counts. This chain uses TRBV6-4 with TRBJ1-1; maybe TRBD1 (5 bases). In germline, CDR1 is MRHNA, CDR2 SNTAGT. Deletions cut 6 bases from V and 10 bases from J, with 12 bases between. This CDR3 region has 11 residues. The CDR3 DNA is TGTGCCAGCAGGGGCGGGGGGACAGCTTTCTTT. Encoded protein: CASRGGGTAFF.

V usage is TRBV7-2 and J usage is TRBJ2-3; TRBD2 agrees at 11 bases. The CDR3 consists of 15 residues. Germline CDR1 reads SGHTA; CDR2 reads FQGNSA. After removal of 3 bases from V and 4 bases from J, the junction contained 3 bases not matched to a gene. CDR3 protein: CASSFVAGGPDTQYF. In DNA form, the CDR3 reads TGTGCCAGCAGCTTCGTAGCGGGGGGGCCAGATACGCAGTATTTT.

The chain employs TRBV19 and TRBJ2-3; unclear D gene. Germline V gene data show CDR1 as LNHDA and CDR2 as SQIVND (reference sequence). The V end was cut by 3 bases, the J end by 0 bases, with 10 bases between. The CDR3 extends over 15 amino acids. The CDR3 nucleotides read TGTGCCAGTAGTATCGTAGCTTCTAGCACAGATACGCAGTATTTT. Its translation: CASSIVASSTDTQYF.

This clone was seen more than once but under ten times. Other DNA sequences in this sample translate to the same CDR3. The V gene is TRBV19, the J gene TRBJ1-4; 12 nucleotides match TRBD1. J was trimmed by 7 bases and V by 5 bases; bases with no gene match: 8. Looked up from germline, CDR1 is LNHDA and CDR2 is SQIVND (reference sequence). The CDR3 is 16 amino acids. CDR3 bases: TGTGCCAGTAGTTTTGGGACAGGGGGCGTTGGTGAAAAACTGTTTTTT. Its protein is CASSFGTGGVGEKLFF.

The chain links TRBV7-2 to TRBJ1-1; D may be TRBD1 (5 bases). Germline lookup yields CDR1 SGHTA and CDR2 FQGNSA. Trimming stripped 5 bases from V and 1 base from J, with 11 bases between. The CDR3 has 14 residues. The CDR3 sequence is CASSLYGQNTEAFF. Here the CDR3 DNA reads TGTGCCAGCAGCCTTTATGGACAGAACACTGAAGCTTTCTTT.

The count of this clone is one. The chain combines TRBV4-1 with TRBJ2-4, with D perhaps TRBD1 (6 bases). The V end was cut by 0 bases, the J end by 4 bases, with 13 bases between. Germline lookup yields CDR1 MGHRA and CDR2 YSYEKL. The CDR3 extends over 16 amino acids. The CDR3 protein is CASSQERGTRKNIQYF. CDR3 nucleotide sequence: TGCGCCAGCAGCCAAGAAAGGGGGACGAGAAAAAACATTCAGTACTTC.

V and J are TRBV7-2 and TRBJ2-3, with D maybe TRBD2 (6 bases). This CDR3 is 16 amino acids long. The germline V gene has CDR1 SGHTA and CDR2 FQGNSA. V was cut by 2 bases and J by 0 bases, with 12 bases left in between. The CDR3 coding sequence is TGTGCCAGCAGCTTATCCCTAGGGACTAGCACAGATACGCAGTATTTT. Translating gives CASSLSLGTSTDTQYF.

This clone was found once. This chain connects TRBV30 to TRBJ2-7; possible D gene TRBD2, 6 bases. The length of the CDR3 is 15 residues. V was cut by 0 bases and J by 2 bases, with 14 bases left in between. Germline V gene lookup returns CDR1 GTSNPN and CDR2 SVGIG (reference sequence). CDR3 bases: TGTGCCTGGAGTGTAGATCGGGACTCCGCCTACGAGCAGTACTTC. This codes for CAWSVDRDSAYEQYF.

The chain recombines TRBV9 with TRBJ2-3; the match to TRBD2 covers 8 bases. From germline, CDR1 is SGDLS and CDR2 YYNGEE. The CDR3 is 16 amino acids. Unmatched junction bases numbered 8, after V lost 4 bases and J lost 1 base. The CDR3 sequence is CASSKRAGEGTDTQYF. Here the CDR3 DNA reads TGTGCCAGCAGCAAGAGAGCGGGGGAGGGCACAGATACGCAGTATTTT.

Only one count was recorded for this clone. The rearrangement uses TRBV15 and TRBJ2-3, with D possibly being TRBD2 (6 bases). This CDR3 is built from 14 residues. V shed 3 bases and J shed 2 bases, with 9 bases lying between them. Germline V gives CDR1 LNHNV, CDR2 YYDKDF (reference sequence). The CDR3 DNA reads TGTGCCACCAGCAGCGGGGGATACACAGATACGCAGTATTTT. Protein product: CATSSGGYTDTQYF.

The rearrangement uses TRBV7-9 and TRBJ1-4, with D possibly TRBD1 on 5 matching bases. Trimming left V 2 bases short and J 8 bases short, with 15 bases between. The CDR3 is 15 residues long. Germline assignment: CDR1 SEHNR and CDR2 FQNEAQ (reference sequence). CDR3 DNA sequence: TGTGCCAGCAGCTTAAGGCTGGGGCTTGGAGAAAAACTGTTTTTT. Translated: CASSLRLGLGEKLFF.

In its sample, this clone was seen once. The chain is built from TRBV6-1 and TRBJ1-3, with D possibly TRBD1 on 6 matching bases. Germline V gene sequence: CDR1 MNHNS, CDR2 SASEGT. This CDR3 is built from 15 residues. Trimming took off 8 bases at V and 0 bases at J, with 14 bases between the two ends. CDR3 in amino acids: CASGGDIYSGNTIYF. In DNA, the CDR3 is TGTGCCAGCGGGGGGGACATCTACTCTGGAAACACCATATATTTT.

The genes are TRBV30 and TRBJ1-5; tentatively, D is TRBD1 (6 bases). Trimming took 5 bases from V and 6 from J, leaving 11 bases between them. The CDR3 totals 12 residues. Germline-derived CDR1 and CDR2 are GTSNPN and SVGIG (reference sequence). The CDR3, as DNA: TGTGCCTGGGATGCAGGGGCTCAGCCCCAGCATTTT. Translation: CAWDAGAQPQHF.

V gene TRBV7-2 combines with J gene TRBJ1-5, with a weak D call TRBD1 (6 bases). V was cut by 5 bases and J by 7 bases, with 15 bases left in between. The CDR3 length is 14 residues. The germline gives CDR1 SGHTA, CDR2 FQGNSA. For the CDR3, the DNA is TGTGCCAGCAGCGCCAACAGGGTCACGCAGCCCCAGCATTTT. Translated: CASSANRVTQPQHF.

The V call is TRBV5-8, the J call TRBJ2-7, with D possibly matching TRBD2 (5 bases). The CDR3 contains 14 residues. The V end lost 2 bases, the J end lost 3 bases, and 12 bases lay between the germline ends. Germline values: CDR1 SGHTS, CDR2 YDEGEE. The CDR3 nucleotides read TGTGCCAGCAGCTTCCCCCTGGCGGGCTACGAGCAGTACTTC. Protein: CASSFPLAGYEQYF.

This clone was seen a handful of times. The V gene is TRBV28, the J gene TRBJ2-3, with 9 positions matching TRBD2. Germline V gene lookup returns CDR1 MDHEN and CDR2 SYDVKM. Trimming at V came to 5 bases and at J to 1 base, leaving 4 bases not matched to a gene. The CDR3 covers 15 residues. The CDR3 DNA sequence: TGTGCCAGCAGTCCGGCGGGGGGGCGCACAGATACGCAGTATTTT. It codes for CASSPAGGRTDTQYF.

The chain joins TRBV19 to TRBJ1-1; D is uncertain. Germline CDR1 is LNHDA and CDR2 is SQIVND (reference sequence). Trimming cost V 7 bases and J 1 base, with 16 bases left between them. CDR3 length equals 15 residues. This CDR3 reads CASTKLSGQNTEAFF. In DNA form, the CDR3 reads TGTGCCAGTACCAAACTCAGCGGGCAGAACACTGAAGCTTTCTTT.